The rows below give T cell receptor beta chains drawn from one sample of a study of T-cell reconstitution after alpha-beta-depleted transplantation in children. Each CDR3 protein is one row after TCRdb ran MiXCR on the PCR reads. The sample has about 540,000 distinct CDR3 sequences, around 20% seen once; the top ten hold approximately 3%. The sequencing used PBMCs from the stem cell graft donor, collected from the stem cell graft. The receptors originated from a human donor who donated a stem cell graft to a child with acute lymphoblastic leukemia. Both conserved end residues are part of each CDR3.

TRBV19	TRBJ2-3	CASSTRTYVSTDTQYF
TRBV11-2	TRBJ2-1	CASSLFPEPNEQFF
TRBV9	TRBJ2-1	CASSVVGQLGRHGEQFF
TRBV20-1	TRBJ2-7	CSARDPYGTTGAYEQYF
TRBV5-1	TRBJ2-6	CASSYSSSGANVLTF
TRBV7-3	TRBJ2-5	CASSFAGARETQYF
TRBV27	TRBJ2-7	CASSFPVAGTPYEQYF
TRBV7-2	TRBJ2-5	CASTTFNAETQYF
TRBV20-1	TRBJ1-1	CSARRGGESTEAFF
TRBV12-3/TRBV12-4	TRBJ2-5	CASSFGVTLQETQYF
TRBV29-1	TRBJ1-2	CSAEQAPNYGYTF
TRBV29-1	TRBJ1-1	CSVVGRGMNTEAFF
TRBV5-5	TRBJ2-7	CASSLAGGSLEQYF
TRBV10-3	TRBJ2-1	CAISAGMSPYNEQFF
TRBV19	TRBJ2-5	CASSMKTGGLETQYF
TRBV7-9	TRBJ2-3	CASSLLGVDDTQYF
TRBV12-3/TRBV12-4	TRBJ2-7	CASSFRASGSHEQYF
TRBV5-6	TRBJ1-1	CASRLSRSFPEAFF
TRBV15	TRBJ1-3	CATAGTSGNTIYF
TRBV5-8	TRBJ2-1	CASSLYTIASYSEQFF
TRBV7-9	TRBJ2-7	CASSGLGKSSYEQYF
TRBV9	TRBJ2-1	CASSVGPGAYNEQFF
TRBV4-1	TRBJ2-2	CASSQIPASGSAGELFF
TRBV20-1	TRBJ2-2	CSASSNPNTGELFF
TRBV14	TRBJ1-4	CASSLLKGVGEKLFF
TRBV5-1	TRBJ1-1	CASSPGGLVGTEAFF
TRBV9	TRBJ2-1	CASSPAGGLALAQFF
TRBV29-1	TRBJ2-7	CSVETGEGGSYEQYF
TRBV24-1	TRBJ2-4	CATSEAGQGAKNIQYF
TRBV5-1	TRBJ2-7	CASSLGGSGPPYEQYF
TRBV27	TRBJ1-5	CASRRMGGDQPQHF
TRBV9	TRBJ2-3	CASSDATANTDTQYF
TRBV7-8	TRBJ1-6	CASSFEEGRYSPLHF
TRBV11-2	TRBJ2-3	CASSDSFTDTQYF
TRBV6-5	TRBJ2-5	CASSYPSGEETQYF
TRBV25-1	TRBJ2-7	CAEVNYEQYF
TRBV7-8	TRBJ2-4	CASSLILAGRENIQYF
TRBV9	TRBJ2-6	CASTSTGGLVPSSGANVLTF
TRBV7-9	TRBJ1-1	CASSPTANTEAFF
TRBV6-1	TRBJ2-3	CASRDGGTPDTQYF
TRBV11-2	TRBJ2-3	CASSPAGVGTSTDTQYF
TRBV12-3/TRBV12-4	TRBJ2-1	CASSFWRERDEQFF
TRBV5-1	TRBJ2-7	CASSLGQFGYEQYF
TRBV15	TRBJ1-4	CATSRDTNERVFF
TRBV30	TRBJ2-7	CACHEVGVPSYEQYF
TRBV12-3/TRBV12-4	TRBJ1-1	CASSFSTAKNTEAFF
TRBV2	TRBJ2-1	CASSQLSAIAGAEWVF
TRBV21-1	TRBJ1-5	CASSKERGQPPGNQPQHF
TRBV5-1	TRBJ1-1	CASSLGGGITNTEAFF
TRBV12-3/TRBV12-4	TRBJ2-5	CASGPGRETQYF
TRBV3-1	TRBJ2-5	CASSPPLGPIQETQYF
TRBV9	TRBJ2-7	CASSPHGYYEQYF
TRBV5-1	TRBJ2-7	CASSWDGDEQYF
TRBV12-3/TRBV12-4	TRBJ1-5	CASSSELIESNQPQHF
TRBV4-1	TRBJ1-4	CASSRAGQINEKLFF
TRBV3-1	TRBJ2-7	CASSQGDRGQYF
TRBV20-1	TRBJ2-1	CSASASGRANEQFF
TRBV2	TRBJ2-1	CASCHALTSGRSSYNEQFF
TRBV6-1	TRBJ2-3	CASSPTRGTDTQYF